Presented here are 20 T cell receptor beta chains from one specimen sequenced in a study of cytomegalovirus exposure and HLA in healthy donors. The PCR had 60 Vbeta and 13 Jbeta primers. Libraries were prepared by immunoSEQ multiplex PCR; TCRdb keeps only in-frame clonotypes and omits some of them. The table has 120,000 or so clones, 70% to 85% seen once. Sequencing was carried out using PBMCs. These receptors were obtained from a man younger than 35 in good health and CMV-seropositive.

The genes are TRBV5-5 and TRBJ1-5, with no clear D. V lost 10 bases and J lost 3, with 11 bases in between. Per the germline V gene, CDR1 is SGHKS and CDR2 is YYEKEE (reference sequence). The CDR3 consists of 12 residues. The CDR3 loop is CASANPNQPQHF. The CDR3, as DNA: TGTGCCTCTGCTAACCCCAATCAGCCCCAGCATTTT.

The chain is built from TRBV9 and TRBJ2-5; 7 nucleotides align to TRBD2. The end of the DNA fits TRBJ2-7 better, so the J call may be wrong. This CDR3 has 16 residues. The germline CDR1 and CDR2 sequences are SGDLS and YYNGEE. The CDR3 nucleotides are TGTGCCAGCAGCGTAGGTCCGGGAGGCCACTCCTACGAGCAGTACTTC. This translates into CASSVGPGGHSYEQYF.

This chain joins TRBV5-8 and TRBJ1-1; D is uncertain. Trimming took off 1 base at V and 3 bases at J, with 10 bases between the two ends. This CDR3 has 14 amino acids. Germline V gene data show CDR1 as SGHTS and CDR2 as YDEGEE. As DNA, the CDR3 is TGTGCCAGCAGCTTGCACAACCAATACACTGAAGCTTTCTTT. It specifies CASSLHNQYTEAFF. The full variable domain, its missing parts supplied by reference TRBV5-8 and TRBJ1-1, is EAGVTQSPTHLIKTRGQQATLRCSPISGHTSVYWYQQALGLGLQFLLWYDEGEERNRGNFPPRFSGRQFPNYSSELNVNALELEDSALYLCASSLHNQYTEAFFGQGTRLTVV.

This clone was counted a few times. Here the CDR3 reads CASSGTGTTLVTEAFF. CDR3 in DNA: TGTGCCAGCAGTGGTACAGGGACCACTTTGGTCACTGAAGCTTTCTTT. The chain couples TRBV6-1 to TRBJ1-1; possible D gene TRBD1, 6 bases. In germline, CDR1 is MNHNS, CDR2 SASEGT. V lost 4 bases to trimming and J lost 4 bases, with 19 bases between them. CDR3 length: 16 amino acids.

The V and J genes are TRBV18 and TRBJ1-1, with 8 bases matching TRBD1. With 6 bases clipped from V and 1 base from J, the junction kept 1 base outside the gene matches. CDR1 and CDR2 from the germline V gene are KGHSH and LQKENI. The CDR3 has 13 residues. The CDR3 sequence: CASSQGANTEAFF. The CDR3 DNA reads as TGTGCCAGCTCCCAGGGGGCGAACACTGAAGCTTTCTTT.

Notes on this clone: This is likely a read error, given that the CDR3 carries no conserved phenylalanine or tryptophan at its end. The gene calls are TRBV10-3 and TRBJ1-4; TRBD1 matches 9 bases. The CDR3 consists of 18 residues. The V gene's germline CDR1 is ENHRY and CDR2 SYGVKD. V was clipped by 6 bases and J by 12 bases; unmatched bases: 23. CDR3 sequence (DNA): TGTGCCATCAGCCCGGGACAGGGATCTAGTTCTTCTAGTAGGGAACTGTTTCTT. Translated: CAISPGQGSSSSSRELFL.

The rearrangement links TRBV5-1 to TRBJ1-1; maybe TRBD1 (6 bases). The length of the CDR3 is 12 residues. V dropped 1 base and J dropped 7 bases, with 8 bases sitting between them. Germline V gene sequence: CDR1 SGHRS, CDR2 YFSETQ. The CDR3, as DNA: TGCGCCAGCAGCTTGACCAGGGGTGAAGCTTTCTTT. Amino acids: CASSLTRGEAFF.

This chain uses TRBV7-9 with TRBJ1-5; D unresolved. The CDR3 spans 13 residues. CDR1 is SEHNR, CDR2 FQNEAQ, per germline (reference sequence). V gave up 1 base and J gave up 4 bases, with 5 bases separating them. The CDR3 nucleotides are TGTGCCAGCAGCTTAGACGGGAATCAGCCCCAGCATTTT. Amino acids: CASSLDGNQPQHF.

This chain connects TRBV10-3 to TRBJ2-5; TRBD2 matches at 7 bases. CDR3 length: 15 residues. The trim removed 4 bases at V and 5 bases at J, leaving 10 bases unmatched. Germline V gene lookup returns CDR1 ENHRY and CDR2 SYGVKD. In nucleotides, the CDR3 is TGTGCCATCAGTGGGACAAAGCTCGGGGGGGAGACCCAGTACTTC. Amino acid sequence: CAISGTKLGGETQYF.

This rearrangement joins TRBV5-1 to TRBJ2-2; possible D gene TRBD2, 7 bases. V lost 2 bases and J lost 2, with 13 bases in between. This CDR3 contains 16 residues. Germline CDR1 is SGHRS and CDR2 is YFSETQ. This CDR3 is CASSFSGGVNTGELFF. The CDR3 nucleotides are TGCGCCAGCAGCTTTTCGGGGGGCGTCAACACCGGGGAGCTGTTTTTT.

The chain carries TRBV27 and TRBJ1-2; D is perhaps TRBD1 (5 bases). Germline-derived CDR1 and CDR2 are MNHEY and SMNVEV (reference sequence). The CDR3 sequence is 13 residues long. V dropped 2 bases and J dropped 8 bases, with 12 bases sitting between them. In DNA, the CDR3 is TGTGCCAGCAGTTTAATAGGGGCGGGAGGCTACACCTTC. Amino acids: CASSLIGAGGYTF.

The genes are TRBV13 and TRBJ2-7; the match to TRBD1 covers 7 bases. The V segment lost 3 bases and the J segment 3 bases; nucleotides outside the gene matches: 2. The CDR3 covers 13 residues. Germline V gene sequence: CDR1 PRHDT, CDR2 FYEKMQ (reference sequence). The CDR3 protein is CASSLTGFYEQYF. The CDR3 DNA follows: TGTGCCAGCAGCTTGACAGGGTTCTACGAGCAGTACTTC.

The chain is built from TRBV9 and TRBJ1-5, with TRBD1 matching over 12 bases. The CDR3 has 18 amino acids. Trimming removed 0 bases from V and 1 base from J; junction bases left unmatched: 5. Germline CDR1 is SGDLS and CDR2 is YYNGEE. The CDR3, as DNA: TGTGCCAGCAGCGTAGGGGGACAGGGGGCTGGGAGCAATCAGCCCCAGCATTTT. Translation gives CASSVGGQGAGSNQPQHF.

This clone has just one count. V usage is TRBV9 and J usage is TRBJ1-1, with TRBD1 matching 9 bases. Germline CDR1 and CDR2: SGDLS and YYNGEE. The CDR3 has 14 residues. V gave up 3 bases and J gave up 8 bases; unmatched junction bases: 8. CDR3 loop: CASSEGTGQLEAFF. CDR3 sequence (DNA): TGTGCCAGCAGCGAGGGGACAGGGCAATTAGAAGCTTTCTTT.

J is TRBJ1-3 and V is TRBV6-5; D not certain. V lost 2 bases, J lost 4 bases, and 15 bases lay in between. Germline loops: CDR1 MNHEY, CDR2 SVGAGI. The CDR3 spans 16 residues. The CDR3, as DNA: TGTGCCAGCAGTTACCCAAGATTTTGGCCCGGAAACACCATATATTTT. The encoded protein is CASSYPRFWPGNTIYF.

The V call is TRBV28, the J call TRBJ1-2; D is uncertain. Germline V gene lookup returns CDR1 MDHEN and CDR2 SYDVKM. The CDR3 runs 15 residues. V was pared by 2 bases and J by 7 bases, with 17 bases between. The CDR3 here is CASSLASAGFPGYTF. DNA for the CDR3: TGTGCCAGCAGTTTAGCATCTGCGGGGTTTCCTGGCTACACCTTC.

The chain has TRBV4-1 and TRBJ2-1; 11 bases align to TRBD2. The germline CDR1 and CDR2 sequences are MGHRA and YSYEKL. The V and J ends lost 0 bases and 9 bases, in that order; junction bases with no gene match: 7. The CDR3 runs to 16 residues. The CDR3 region is CASSQDGLAGGGEQFF. In DNA form, the CDR3 reads TGCGCCAGCAGCCAAGATGGGCTAGCGGGAGGAGGTGAGCAGTTCTTC.

The chain links TRBV6-6 to TRBJ1-1; 9 nucleotides match TRBD1. This CDR3 has 15 amino acids. CDR1 is MNHNY and CDR2 is SVGAGI in the germline V gene (reference sequence). The J segment lost 1 base and the V segment lost 5 bases, leaving 5 bases of the junction unmatched. CDR3 sequence: CASSHGQGRNTEAFF. CDR3 DNA: TGTGCCAGCAGTCACGGACAGGGGCGGAACACTGAAGCTTTCTTT.

The chain couples TRBV4-1 to TRBJ1-5; the D is unclear. V shed 1 base and J shed 2 bases, with 15 bases lying between them. CDR1 is MGHRA and CDR2 is YSYEKL in the germline V gene. CDR3 size: 17 residues. This chain's CDR3 is CASSQVGSLTGNQPQHF. The DNA for the CDR3 is TGCGCCAGCAGCCAAGTTGGTTCCTTAACTGGCAATCAGCCCCAGCATTTT.

The chain uses TRBV9 and TRBJ2-7, with 7 bases lining up with TRBD2. CDR1 and CDR2 from the germline V gene are SGDLS and YYNGEE. There are 15 residues in the CDR3. Losses at the gene ends were 0 bases for V and 3 bases for J; bases not matched to a gene: 6. The CDR3 DNA reads TGTGCCAGCAGCGTAGCGGCGGGAGATATCTACGAGCAGTACTTC. Protein sequence: CASSVAAGDIYEQYF.